The present T cell receptor beta chain was sequenced within a study of regulatory T cells in long-lasting Graves disease. Trimming took off 3 bases at V and 16 bases at J, with 10 bases between the two ends. The CDR3 has 11 amino acids. Germline assignment: CDR1 SNHLY and CDR2 FYNNEI. Through Arm-PCR of CDR3 regions and iRepertoire HTBI primers, TCR beta libraries were built. MiXCR, run by TCRdb on the multiplex PCR reads, gives a single entry per CDR3 protein. The repertoire has hundreds of thousands of distinct CDR3 sequences, 15% to 20% of them found once; the top ten carry less than 35%. The time point was: newly diagnosed GD, antithyroid drugs for less than 3 months. RNA extracted from PBMCs served as the sequencing template. In this cohort, patients came from an endocrinology department located in Xi'an, China. This clonotype came up many times. The same sample was also used in a study of T cells in Graves' hyperthyroidism and ophthalmopathy. Per that paper: For Graves' hyperthyroidism to be stable, ophthalmopathy could not progress within 18 months. Newly diagnosed hyperthyroidism, duration under 2 months, in patients aged 18 to 65.

V gene TRBV2 combines with J gene TRBJ1-6; maybe TRBD1 (6 bases). The specimen comprised peripheral blood mononuclear cells (PBMCs), sampled at new diagnosis, from a patient treated with antithyroid drugs. The sequence was collected from a man in his forties or fifties with Graves disease. The DNA of the CDR3 is TGTGCCAGCAGTGAGAGGGGGAGTCTCCACTTT. It yields the protein CASSERGSLHF.